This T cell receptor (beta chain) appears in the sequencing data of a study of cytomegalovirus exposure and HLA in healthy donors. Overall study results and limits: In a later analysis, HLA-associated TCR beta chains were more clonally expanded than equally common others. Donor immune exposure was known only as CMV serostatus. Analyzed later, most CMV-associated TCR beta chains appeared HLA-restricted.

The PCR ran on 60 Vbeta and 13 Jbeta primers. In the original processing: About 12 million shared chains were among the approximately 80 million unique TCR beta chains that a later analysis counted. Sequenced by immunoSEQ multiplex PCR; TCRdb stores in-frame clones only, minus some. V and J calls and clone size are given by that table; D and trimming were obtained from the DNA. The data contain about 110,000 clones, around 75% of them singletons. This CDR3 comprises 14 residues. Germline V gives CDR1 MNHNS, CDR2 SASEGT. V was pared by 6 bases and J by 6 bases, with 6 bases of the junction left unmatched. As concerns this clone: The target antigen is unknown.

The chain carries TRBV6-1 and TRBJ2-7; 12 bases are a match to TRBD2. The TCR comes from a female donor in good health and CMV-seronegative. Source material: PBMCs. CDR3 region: CASRLAGGKLEQYF. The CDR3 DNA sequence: TGTGCCAGCAGACTAGCGGGAGGAAAACTCGAGCAGTACTTC.